This T cell receptor beta chain was obtained from a study of cytomegalovirus exposure and HLA in healthy donors. PCR used 60 Vbeta primers and 13 Jbeta primers. Clones were read by immunoSEQ multiplex PCR, and TCRdb kept only the in-frame ones, dropping some. The sample lists under 150,000 clones, roughly 69% seen once, with 2.9% in the top ten. CDR3 length: 10 amino acids. Per germline, CDR1 SGDLS and CDR2 YYNGEE. The trim removed 10 bases at V and 6 bases at J, leaving 1 base unmatched. What was sequenced was PBMCs. The receptor's source is a human donor in good health. The V call is TRBV9, the J call TRBJ2-1; 7 bases map to TRBD1. DNA of the CDR3: TGTGCCTCAGGGGGCAATGAGCAGTTCTTC. Its translation is CASGGNEQFF.